Sequencing of this TCR beta chain was carried out in a study of blood T cell repertoires in COVID-19. J was trimmed by 6 bases and V by 5 bases; bases with no gene match: 6. The CDR3 length is 14 residues. Germline V gene data show CDR1 as MDHEN and CDR2 as SYDVKM. The method was immunoSEQ multiplex PCR; TCRdb's version includes in-frame clones alone and lacks a portion of them. In the table there are approximately 92,000 clones, 65% to 85% of which are singletons. This sequence originates from a man in his 70s with active or convalescent COVID-19. The material sequenced was peripheral blood. The chain recombines TRBV28 with TRBJ1-3; 8 nucleotides match TRBD1. CDR3 DNA sequence: TGTGCCAGCAGTCGACAGGGGCGGAAAAACACCATATATTTT. It is translated as CASSRQGRKNTIYF.